The 2 T cell receptor beta chains in this list originate from one sample, sequenced in a study of identical twins. TCRdb called the 5' RACE reads again in MiXCR, with one record for every CDR3 protein. The sample includes about 460,000 distinct CDR3 sequences, around 14% seen only once; the top ten take around 0.52%. This sample also belongs to another study, concerning yellow fever vaccine responses in identical twins.

Sequencing input: CD4+ T cells sorted from blood. Receptor source: a woman between 18 and 29 years old in good health.

This clonotype was counted a few times. The chain combines TRBV28 with TRBJ2-3; perhaps D is TRBD1 or TRBD2 (5 bases each). With 5 bases removed from V and 1 base from J, the gap between germline ends came to 16 bases. Germline CDR1 is MDHEN and CDR2 is SYDVKM. CDR3 size: 16 residues. The CDR3 sequence is CASSPLGEPGTDTQYF. Written as DNA, the CDR3 is TGTGCCAGCAGTCCGTTGGGGGAGCCGGGCACAGATACGCAGTATTTT.

The genes are TRBV4-2 and TRBJ2-1, with 8 nucleotides matching TRBD2. V trimming: 0 bases; J trimming: 9 bases; junction bases outside the gene matches: 4. Per germline, CDR1 LGHNA and CDR2 YNFKEQ. The CDR3 spans 14 residues. The CDR3 sequence is CASSQDEGLGEQFF. The CDR3 coding sequence is TGTGCCAGCAGCCAAGACGAGGGACTAGGTGAGCAGTTCTTC.